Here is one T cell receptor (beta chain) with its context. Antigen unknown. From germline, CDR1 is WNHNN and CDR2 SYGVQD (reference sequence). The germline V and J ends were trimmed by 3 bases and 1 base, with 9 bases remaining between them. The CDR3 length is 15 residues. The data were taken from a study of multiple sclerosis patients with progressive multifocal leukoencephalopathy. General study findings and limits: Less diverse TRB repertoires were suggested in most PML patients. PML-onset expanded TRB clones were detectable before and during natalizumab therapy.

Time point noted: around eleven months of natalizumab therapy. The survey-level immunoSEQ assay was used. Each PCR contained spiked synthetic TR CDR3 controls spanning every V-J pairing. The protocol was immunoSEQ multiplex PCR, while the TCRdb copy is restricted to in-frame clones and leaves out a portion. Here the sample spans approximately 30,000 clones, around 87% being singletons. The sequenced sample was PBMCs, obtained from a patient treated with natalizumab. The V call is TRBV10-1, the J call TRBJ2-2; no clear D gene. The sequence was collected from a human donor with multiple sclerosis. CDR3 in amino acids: CASSERTKNTGELFF. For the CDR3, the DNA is TGCGCCAGCAGTGAACGGACCAAGAACACCGGGGAGCTGTTTTTT.